This is a list of T cell receptor beta chains from one sample in a study of CD8 T cells in ankylosing spondylitis. TCRdb reprocessed the 5' RACE reads via MiXCR and lists one record per CDR3 protein. The sample lists 450,000 or so distinct CDR3 sequences, roughly 27% occurring once. Material for sequencing was blood, either unsorted or a sorted T cell fraction (not recorded which). Receptors originate from a male donor with ankylosing spondylitis. Each CDR3 is given with its conserved first and last residue. Fields, in order: clone size, J gene, CDR3 length, D gene, V gene, CDR3 protein, CDR3 DNA. D genes are given only for firm matches. Part of the rows lack a size; the others show once, few, many or a class for expanded clones.

size: NA; J: TRBJ2-7; length: 15; D: NA; V: TRBV21-1; CDR3: CASSGFKTSSYEQYF; DNA: TGTGCCAGCAGCGGCTTCAAAACAAGCTCCTACGAGCAGTACTTC
size: NA; J: TRBJ2-1; length: 16; D: TRBD2; V: TRBV12-3/TRBV12-4; CDR3: CASSLIGREADNEQFF; DNA: TGTGCCAGCAGTTTAATTGGGCGGGAGGCGGACAATGAGCAGTTCTTC
size: NA; J: TRBJ2-5; length: 16; D: TRBD2; V: TRBV20-1; CDR3: CSASSLAGPPGETQYF; DNA: TGCAGTGCTAGTAGCCTAGCGGGTCCCCCCGGGGAGACCCAGTACTTC
size: few; J: TRBJ2-1; length: 14; D: NA; V: TRBV20-1; CDR3: CSASGPGKYNEQFF; DNA: TGCAGTGCTAGCGGGCCAGGGAAATACAATGAGCAGTTCTTC
size: NA; J: TRBJ1-1; length: 13; D: NA; V: TRBV20-1; CDR3: CSAGGQGTAEAFF; DNA: TGCAGTGCCGGGGGGCAGGGAACCGCTGAAGCTTTCTTT
size: NA; J: TRBJ2-7; length: 14; D: NA; V: TRBV28; CDR3: CAALSAGDIYEQYF; DNA: TGTGCAGCCCTATCGGCAGGGGACATCTACGAGCAGTACTTC
size: NA; J: TRBJ2-1; length: 13; D: TRBD2; V: TRBV7-8; CDR3: CATTAGVYNEQFF; DNA: TGTGCCACCACGGCGGGAGTTTACAATGAGCAGTTCTTC
size: NA; J: TRBJ2-2; length: 13; D: NA; V: TRBV6-1; CDR3: CASTASATGELFF; DNA: TGTGCCAGCACGGCTAGCGCAACCGGGGAGCTGTTTTTT
size: NA; J: TRBJ2-5; length: 13; D: TRBD1; V: TRBV20-1; CDR3: CSARPDRKETQYF; DNA: TGCAGTGCTAGACCGGACAGGAAGGAGACCCAGTACTTC
size: NA; J: TRBJ2-2; length: 17; D: TRBD2; V: TRBV9; CDR3: CASSSNTGGLGTGELFF; DNA: TGTGCCAGCAGCTCCAACACGGGGGGTTTAGGCACCGGGGAGCTGTTTTTT